The present TCR beta chain was sequenced within a study of shared clonotypes between healthy human individuals. How the authors handled the data: ImmunoSEQ output held junction-only sequences without quality scores, so filtering differed. Sequencing was performed with immunoSEQ multiplex PCR; in TCRdb, only in-frame clones are kept and a portion is missing. D and trimming were read from the DNA, whereas the V and J calls and clone size are those reported in that table. The sample consists of over 1.4 million clones, about 96% of them appearing once. This clone was seen a few times. Other DNA sequences in this specimen translate into the identical CDR3. Trimming took 6 bases from V and 0 from J, leaving 4 bases between them. Germline V gene data show CDR1 as MNHEY and CDR2 as SMNVEV (reference sequence). This CDR3 has 12 amino acids.

The V call is TRBV27, the J call TRBJ2-3; D gene ambiguous. Source material: naive CD4+ T cells sorted from blood. The subset is: CD45RA+ positively selected. The origin of this receptor is a young man in good health. CDR3 DNA: TGTGCCAGCAGACGGAGCACAGATACGCAGTATTTT. Amino acid sequence: CASRRSTDTQYF.